The 9 T cell receptor beta chains listed next were all sequenced from one sample in a study of regulatory T cells in long-lasting Graves disease. The time point here: newly diagnosed GD, antithyroid drugs for less than 3 months. Extracted PBMC RNA gave rise to the TCR library. The TCR beta library used iRepertoire HTBI primers with Arm-PCR amplification of CDR3. TCRdb called the multiplex PCR reads again in MiXCR, with one record for every CDR3 protein. The sample includes about 540,000 distinct CDR3 sequences, about 14% seen only once; the top ten take roughly a tenth. Separately, the same data were catalogued under a study of T cells in Graves' hyperthyroidism and ophthalmopathy.

The material sequenced was peripheral blood mononuclear cells (PBMCs), taken at new diagnosis, from a patient treated with antithyroid drugs. The receptors stem from a man under 40 with Graves disease.

This clonotype was seen only a few times. This chain links TRBV6-1 with TRBJ1-2; D might be TRBD1 (6 bases). In germline, CDR1 is MNHNS, CDR2 SASEGT. This CDR3 is built from 15 residues. The V end lost 2 bases, the J end lost 0 bases, and 10 bases lay between the germline ends. CDR3 DNA sequence: TGTGCCAGCAGTGAACAGGGACATTCTAACTATGGCTACACCTTC. Translation: CASSEQGHSNYGYTF.

This clonotype was found many times. The V call is TRBV7-6, the J call TRBJ2-5; TRBD2 matches 8 bases. The germline gives CDR1 SGHVS, CDR2 FNYEAQ. The V and J ends lost 4 bases and 6 bases, in that order; junction bases with no gene match: 7. The CDR3 sequence is 14 residues long. The CDR3 nucleotides read TGTGCCAGCAGCTCGCGGAGCGGGAGACAGACCCAGTACTTC. Protein sequence: CASSSRSGRQTQYF.

Only a few counts were recorded for this clonotype. The rearrangement joins TRBV27 to TRBJ1-4, with D perhaps TRBD1 (5 bases). V gave up 7 bases and J gave up 8 bases, with 20 bases separating them. The CDR3 is 15 amino acids. CDR1 is MNHEY, CDR2 SMNVEV, per germline (reference sequence). The CDR3 loop reads CASTSSRARGEKLFF. The DNA of the CDR3 is TGTGCCAGCACCAGTTCGAGGGCTCGGGGGGAAAAACTGTTTTTT.

This clonotype was seen at least ten times. The chain uses TRBV12-5 and TRBJ1-5; D might be TRBD1 (6 bases). The CDR3 runs 14 residues. V was cut by 6 bases and J by 6 bases, with 15 bases left in between. In germline, CDR1 is LGHNT, CDR2 FRNRAP. The CDR3 coding sequence is TGTGCTAGTGGGACAGGCAACGGGCGTCAGCCCCAGCATTTT. This encodes CASGTGNGRQPQHF.

This clonotype showed up many times. This sequence joins TRBV2 and TRBJ2-5; D is perhaps TRBD2 (7 bases). The V end lost 8 bases, the J end lost 1 base, and 11 bases lay between the germline ends. Germline values: CDR1 SNHLY, CDR2 FYNNEI. The length of the CDR3 is 13 residues. The CDR3 spells CASGGGVQETQYF. The CDR3 DNA reads as TGTGCCAGCGGAGGGGGGGTCCAAGAGACCCAGTACTTC.

For this clonotype: A much bigger clone sits one base away, suggesting this may be a read error. This sequence joins TRBV11-2 and TRBJ2-3; 7 bases fit TRBD2. The DNA end is a closer match to TRBJ2-7, so the J assignment may be wrong. The CDR3 sequence is 15 residues long. Germline CDR1 reads SGHAT; CDR2 reads FQNNGV. The CDR3 DNA reads as TGTGCCAGCAGACCCTGGGGCGGGAGCTCCTGCGAGCAGTACTTC. Amino acid sequence: CASRPWGGSSCEQYF.

This clonotype was observed many times. This chain joins TRBV7-9 and TRBJ2-3; no definite D call. The CDR3 has 15 amino acids. Germline lookup yields CDR1 SEHNR and CDR2 FQNEAQ (reference sequence). The V and J ends lost 2 bases and 0 bases respectively, with 9 bases between them. CDR3 loop: CASSLNQLSTDTQYF. CDR3 DNA sequence: TGTGCCAGCAGCTTAAACCAGCTCAGCACAGATACGCAGTATTTT.

To note about this clonotype: Because it lacks the conserved phenylalanine or tryptophan at the end, this CDR3 is likely a read error. The genes are TRBV2 and TRBJ2-6; D may be TRBD1 (5 bases). The CDR3 length is 15 residues. Deletions cut 5 bases from V and 4 bases from J, with 12 bases between. Germline values: CDR1 SNHLY, CDR2 FYNNEI. CDR3 region: CASSYSRAGANVLTS. For the CDR3, the DNA is TGTGCCAGCAGTTACAGCAGGGCCGGGGCCAACGTCCTGACTTCC.

The chain is built from TRBV5-1 and TRBJ1-2; a weak D match, TRBD1 (5 bases). The CDR3 has 15 amino acids. Deletions cut 4 bases from V and 4 bases from J, with 17 bases between. Per germline, CDR1 SGHRS and CDR2 YFSETQ. DNA of the CDR3: TGCGCCAGCAGCCGTCAAGAGGGACGGTTCTATGGCTACACCTTC. Protein sequence: CASSRQEGRFYGYTF.